This T cell receptor beta chain was recovered during a study of blood T cell repertoires in COVID-19. Study-wide context: Nucleic acid was either cDNA or gDNA, and it came from T cells, B-cell-depleted T cells, or PBMCs.

On this clone: This sample also contains other DNA sequences that code for the same CDR3.

Trimming pared 5 bases from V and 1 base from J, leaving 15 bases between. The CDR3 length is 15 residues. Per germline, CDR1 SGHTA and CDR2 FQGNSA. Study processing details: Amplification from reference gene primers served as the basis for estimated nucleated cell counts. TCRdb keeps only in-frame clones here, not all; method: immunoSEQ multiplex PCR. V and J calls and clone size are as listed in that table; D and trimming were resolved from the DNA. The data show roughly 70,000 clones, with 89% seen just once and roughly 9.6% held by the top ten. The chain carries TRBV7-2 and TRBJ2-7, with D perhaps TRBD1 (5 bases). The TCR sequence derives from a man older than 75 with acute or convalescent COVID-19. The specimen sequenced was peripheral blood. The CDR3 DNA is TGTGCCAGCAGCCTAGAAACAGGATCATCCTACGAGCAGTACTTC. As protein: CASSLETGSSYEQYF.